This T cell receptor beta chain was identified during a study of blood T cell repertoires in COVID-19. Sequenced by immunoSEQ multiplex PCR; TCRdb stores in-frame clones only, minus some. Altogether some 140,000 clones are present, 79% being singletons, with the ten largest covering roughly 4.9%. The germline V gene has CDR1 SGHDN and CDR2 FVKESK. V lost 0 bases to trimming and J lost 8 bases, with 11 bases between them. This CDR3 is built from 15 residues. The sample was peripheral blood. This sequence originates from a woman in her 70s with COVID-19, enrolled during active disease. The chain uses TRBV14 and TRBJ1-6; D unclear. This CDR3 reads CASSQDNSWYSPLHF. CDR3 DNA: TGTGCCAGCAGCCAAGATAACAGCTGGTATTCACCCCTCCACTTT.